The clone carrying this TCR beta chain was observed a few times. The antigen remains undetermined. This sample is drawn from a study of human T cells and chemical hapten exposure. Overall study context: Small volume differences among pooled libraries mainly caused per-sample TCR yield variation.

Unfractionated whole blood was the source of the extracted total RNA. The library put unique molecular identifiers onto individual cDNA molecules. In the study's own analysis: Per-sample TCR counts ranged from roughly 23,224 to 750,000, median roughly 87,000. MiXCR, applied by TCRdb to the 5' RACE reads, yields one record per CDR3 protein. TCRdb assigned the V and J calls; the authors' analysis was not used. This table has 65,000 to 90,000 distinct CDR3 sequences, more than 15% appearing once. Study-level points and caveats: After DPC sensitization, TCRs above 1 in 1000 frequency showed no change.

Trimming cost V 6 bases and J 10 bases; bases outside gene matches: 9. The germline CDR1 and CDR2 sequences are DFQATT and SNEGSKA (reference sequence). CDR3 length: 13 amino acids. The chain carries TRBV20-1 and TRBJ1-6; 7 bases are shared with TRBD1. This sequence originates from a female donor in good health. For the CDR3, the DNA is TGCAGTGCCGCCGACAGGGCGGGATCACCCCTCCACTTT. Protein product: CSAADRAGSPLHF.